The 24 T cell receptor beta chains presented below share a single source sample, sequenced in a study of T cell repertoires in cytomegalovirus infection. TCRdb reanalysed the reads using MiXCR and keeps one entry per CDR3 protein. The sample consists of hundreds of thousands of distinct CDR3 sequences, around 10% of them appearing once. Material: PBMCs. All receptors come from a human donor in good health (CMV status not recorded). Some clones in this sample may be carry-over from other donors' samples.

This clonotype was detected ten times or more. Here the CDR3 DNA reads TGTGCCAGCAGGACTCAAGCGGGGGGTCTGTATGAGCAGTTCTTC. It is translated as CASRTQAGGLYEQFF. The rearrangement uses TRBV7-8 and TRBJ2-1; 9 bases fit TRBD2. The CDR3 is 15 amino acids. The junction had 11 bases not matched to a gene; V was cut back by 6 bases and J by 8 bases. Looked up from germline, CDR1 is SGHVS and CDR2 is FQNEAQ.

This clonotype was seen many times. V usage is TRBV12-3 or TRBV12-4 and J usage is TRBJ2-1; a possible D gene is TRBD1 (6 bases). Deletions cut 6 bases from V and 8 bases from J, with 11 bases between. CDR3 length: 12 residues. CDR3 protein: CASSLQGYEQFF. DNA for the CDR3: TGTGCCAGCAGCCTACAGGGATATGAGCAGTTCTTC.

This clonotype was counted ten times or more. The rearrangement uses TRBV12-3 or TRBV12-4 and TRBJ1-2; 7 bases agree with TRBD1. Trimming removed 4 bases from V and 7 bases from J; junction bases left unmatched: 9. This CDR3 is 14 amino acids long. The chain's CDR3 is CASSSTGMSFGYTF. CDR3 nucleotide sequence: TGTGCCAGCAGTTCGACAGGGATGTCCTTTGGCTACACCTTC.

The V and J genes are TRBV10-3 and TRBJ1-2; 7 bases fit TRBD1. The CDR3 sequence is 15 residues long. The V gene's germline CDR1 is ENHRY and CDR2 SYGVKD. V lost 5 bases and J lost 5; bases outside the gene matches: 11. In DNA, the CDR3 is TGTGCCATCAGTTCGATACAGGGGAATGCTTATGGCTACACCTTC. This encodes CAISSIQGNAYGYTF.

In regard to this clonotype: Since a much larger clone is just one base distant, this may be a read error. The chain carries TRBV3-1 and TRBJ2-2, with D perhaps matching TRBD1 or TRBD2 (5 bases each). This CDR3 spans 18 amino acids. Germline CDR1 LGHDT, CDR2 YNNKEL (reference sequence). With 4 bases removed from V and 0 bases from J, the gap between germline ends came to 18 bases. The CDR3 region has the DNA TGTGCCAGCAGCCCTTCCTCTAGCCGGGGCCCGAACACCGGGGAGCTGTTTTTT. Translating it yields CASSPSSSRGPNTGELFF.

The sample holds many counts of this clonotype. The genes are TRBV6-6 and TRBJ2-3; D possibly corresponds to TRBD1 (5 bases). Germline V CDR1 and CDR2: MNHNY, SVGAGI (reference sequence). This CDR3 is 13 amino acids long. Trimming removed 11 bases at V and 1 base at J, with 13 bases between. DNA for the CDR3: TGTGCCTGCACAGGAGCCCGCACAGATACGCAGTATTTT. The encoded protein is CACTGARTDTQYF.

This clonotype was found a few times. J is TRBJ2-1 and V is TRBV6-6; 10 nucleotides align to TRBD2. V lost 7 bases to trimming and J lost 5 bases; unmatched junction nucleotides: 5. The CDR3 spans 14 residues. Looked up from germline, CDR1 is MNHNY and CDR2 is SVGAGI (reference sequence). In DNA, the CDR3 is TGTGCCAGCACCCTTCTAGCGGGGGACAATGAGCAGTTCTTC. It specifies CASTLLAGDNEQFF.

In regard to this clonotype: Being one base from a much bigger clone, this may be a read error. The chain uses TRBV19 and TRBJ1-4; D perhaps matches TRBD1 (5 bases). The CDR3 is 15 amino acids. CDR1 is LNHDA and CDR2 is SQIVND in the germline V gene (reference sequence). V was trimmed by 6 bases and J by 0 bases, leaving 11 bases between them. CDR3 bases: TGTGCCAGTAGGGACAATGCCGCAACTAATGAAAAACTGTTTTTT. Its protein is CASRDNAATNEKLFF. The complete variable domain, with remaining parts taken from reference TRBV19 and TRBJ1-4, reads DGGITQSPKYLFRKEGQNVTLSCEQNLNHDAMYWYRQDPGQGLRLIYYSQIVNDFQKGDIAEGYSVSREKKESFPLTVTSAQKNPTAFYLCASRDNAATNEKLFFGSGTQLSVL.

This clonotype was counted at least ten times. This chain joins TRBV10-3 and TRBJ2-7, with no clear D. Per germline, CDR1 ENHRY and CDR2 SYGVKD. V lost 2 bases and J 4 bases, leaving 12 bases between the germline ends. The CDR3 is made up of 14 amino acids. Written as DNA, the CDR3 is TGTGCCATCAGTGAGCACCCGGACGGATACGAGCAGTACGTC. Translation: CAISEHPDGYEQYV.

This clonotype came up many times. The rearrangement uses TRBV7-2 and TRBJ1-6, with 11 bases aligning to TRBD1. This CDR3 contains 17 residues. The V segment lost 4 bases and the J segment 5 bases; nucleotides outside the gene matches: 7. Germline V gene lookup returns CDR1 SGHTA and CDR2 FQGNSA. The CDR3, as DNA: TGTGCCAGCAGCTGGGGGGACAGGGGGATTAATAATTCACCCCTCCACTTT. Translation: CASSWGDRGINNSPLHF.

The sample holds a few counts of this clonotype. The chain links TRBV6-1 to TRBJ2-1, with D perhaps given as TRBD1 or TRBD2 (6 bases each). The V end lost 6 bases, the J end lost 7 bases, and 19 bases lay between the germline ends. Germline CDR1 MNHNS, CDR2 SASEGT. The CDR3 is 15 residues long. The CDR3 coding sequence is TGTGCCAGCAGCGCCGGAGGGGGTTGGTGGAATGAGCAGTTCTTC. Translation: CASSAGGGWWNEQFF.

In this sample, this clonotype turned up a few times. CDR3 loop: CSVVFYSNQPQHF. CDR3 nucleotides: TGCAGCGTTGTCTTCTATAGCAATCAGCCCCAGCATTTT. The V and J genes are TRBV29-1 and TRBJ1-5; D call uncertain. The CDR3 length is 13 residues. V lost 4 bases and J 0 bases, leaving 7 bases between the germline ends. Germline CDR1 is SQVTM and CDR2 is ANQGSEA.

This clonotype was counted many times. The chain employs TRBV12-3 or TRBV12-4 and TRBJ2-5, with 7 bases lining up with TRBD2. The CDR3 consists of 13 residues. Trimming took 6 bases from V and 4 from J; bases not matched to a gene: 5. The CDR3 DNA sequence: TGTGCCAGCAGGCCCGGGGGGTCAGAGACCCAGTACTTC. Translating gives CASRPGGSETQYF.

Ten or more counts support this clonotype. The rearrangement uses TRBV6-2 or TRBV6-3 and TRBJ2-1; a weak D match, TRBD2 (7 bases). The CDR3 is 16 amino acids. Trimming removed 7 bases at V and 3 bases at J, with 19 bases between. The germline V gene has CDR1 MNHEY and CDR2 SVGEGT. The CDR3 bases are TGTGCCAGCACCCCGGGGGGCCCCAGGCTCTACAATGAGCAGTTCTTC. Amino acid sequence: CASTPGGPRLYNEQFF.

This clonotype was observed many times. A junction boundary mismatches the germline segment, possibly from a read error. The chain uses TRBV5-1 and TRBJ1-1; tentatively, D is TRBD1 (6 bases). Germline V gene lookup returns CDR1 SGHRS and CDR2 YFSETQ. This CDR3 is 14 amino acids long. The CDR3 sequence: CASSLDSMNTEAFF. Here the CDR3 DNA reads TGTGCCAGCAGCTTGGACAGCATGAACACTGAAGCTTTCTTT.

This clonotype showed up many times. The V and J genes are TRBV6-2 or TRBV6-3 and TRBJ2-7, with TRBD2 matching over 9 bases. Germline V lookup: CDR1 MNHEY, CDR2 SVGEGT. The CDR3 totals 13 residues. For the CDR3, the DNA is TGTGCCAGCAGTGACTCGGCCGGGACTAGCAGTTACGTC. The encoded protein is CASSDSAGTSSYV.

This clonotype was seen repeatedly, ten times or more. The V and J genes are TRBV7-2 and TRBJ2-5, with TRBD2 matching over 12 bases. Germline trimming cut 3 bases from V and 6 bases from J; bases unmatched to any gene: 14. Germline V CDR1 and CDR2: SGHTA, FQGNSA. The CDR3 totals 18 residues. The CDR3: CASSLTHVPSGGGKTQYF. As DNA, the CDR3 is TGTGCCAGCAGCTTGACCCATGTCCCTAGCGGGGGGGGGAAGACCCAGTACTTC.

In this sample, this clonotype turned up a few times. The rearrangement joins TRBV6-5 to TRBJ1-1; no clear D gene. The CDR3 is 14 residues long. Trimming pared 0 bases from V and 3 bases from J, leaving 8 bases between. The germline CDR1 and CDR2 sequences are MNHEY and SVGAGI. DNA for the CDR3: TGTGCCAGCAGTTACTCCCCGGGCGACACTGAAGCTTTCTTT. This gives the protein CASSYSPGDTEAFF.

In this sample, this clonotype turned up many times. This chain uses TRBV7-9 with TRBJ1-1; D remains ambiguous. Trimming shortened V by 5 bases and J by 4 bases, and 14 bases separated the two germline ends. Germline V CDR1 and CDR2: SEHNR, FQNEAQ (reference sequence). This CDR3 is built from 14 residues. The CDR3 nucleotides are TGTGCCAGCAGCCAGAAACTCTGGGGCACTGAAGCTTTCTTT. This gives the protein CASSQKLWGTEAFF.

This clonotype was seen at least ten times. The CDR3 DNA reads as TGCAGTGCTAGAGGGGACAGGGGAATCGAGACCCAGTACTTC. Translated, it gives CSARGDRGIETQYF. The chain joins TRBV20-1 to TRBJ2-5; 10 bases are a match to TRBD1. The CDR3 is 14 residues long. J lost 5 bases, V lost 1 base, and 4 bases had no gene match. Per germline, CDR1 DFQATT and CDR2 SNEGSKA (reference sequence).

This clonotype was recorded many times. Compared with germline, one end of the junction differs, possibly owing to a read error. The chain joins TRBV20-1 to TRBJ1-4; D is possibly TRBD1 (5 bases). The length of the CDR3 is 12 residues. Per the germline V gene, CDR1 is DFQATT and CDR2 is SNEGSKA (reference sequence). CDR3 in DNA: TGCAGTGCGAGAGGGGATAACGAAAAACTGTTTTTT. This encodes CSARGDNEKLFF.

The V call is TRBV2, the J call TRBJ1-5, with no clear D. The V gene lost 3 bases and the J gene lost 1 base, with 10 bases spanning the gap. Germline values: CDR1 SNHLY, CDR2 FYNNEI. This CDR3 has 15 residues. The CDR3 nucleotides read TGTGCCAGCAGTGAGGGAGGGAGAAGCAATCAGCCCCAGCATTTT. Its translation: CASSEGGRSNQPQHF.

This clonotype appeared many times. The V call is TRBV11-3, the J call TRBJ2-1; TRBD2 might be the D (6 bases). Germline CDR1 and CDR2: SGHNT and YENEEA. Trimming removed 4 bases from V and 8 bases from J, with 12 bases in between. The CDR3 length is 13 residues. The DNA of the CDR3 is TGTGCCAGCAGCTCGACTAGTAGGCATGAGCAGTTCTTC. Translating gives CASSSTSRHEQFF.

The rearrangement joins TRBV29-1 to TRBJ2-3; 7 nucleotides agree with TRBD1. The CDR3 is 14 residues long. Trimming cost V 6 bases and J 1 base; bases outside gene matches: 7. Looked up from germline, CDR1 is SQVTM and CDR2 is ANQGSEA. CDR3 protein: CSVRTGTRTDTQYF. In DNA form, the CDR3 reads TGCAGCGTGAGGACAGGCACACGCACAGATACGCAGTATTTT.